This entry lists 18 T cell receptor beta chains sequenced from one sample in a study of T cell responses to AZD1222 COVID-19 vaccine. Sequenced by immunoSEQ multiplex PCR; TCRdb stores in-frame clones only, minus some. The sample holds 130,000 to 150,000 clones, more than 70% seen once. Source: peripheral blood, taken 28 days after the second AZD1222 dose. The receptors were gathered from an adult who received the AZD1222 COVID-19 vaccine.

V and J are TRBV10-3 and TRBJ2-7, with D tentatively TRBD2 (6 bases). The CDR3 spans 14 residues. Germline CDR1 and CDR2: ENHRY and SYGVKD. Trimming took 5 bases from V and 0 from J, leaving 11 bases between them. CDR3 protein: CAISPGLSSYEQYF. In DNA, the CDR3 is TGTGCCATCAGTCCGGGACTCTCCTCCTACGAGCAGTACTTC.

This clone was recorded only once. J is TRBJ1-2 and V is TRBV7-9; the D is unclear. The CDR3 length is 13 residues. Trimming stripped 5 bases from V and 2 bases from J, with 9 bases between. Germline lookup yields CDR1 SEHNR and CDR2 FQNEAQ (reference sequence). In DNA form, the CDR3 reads TGTGCCAGCAGCCAAACTAACAACTATGGCTACACCTTC. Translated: CASSQTNNYGYTF. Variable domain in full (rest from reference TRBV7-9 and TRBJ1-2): DTGVSQNPRHKITKRGQNVTFRCDPISEHNRLYWYRQTLGQGPEFLTYFQNEAQLEKSRLLSDRFSAERPKGSFSTLEIQRTEQGDSAMYLCASSQTNNYGYTFGSGTRLTVV.

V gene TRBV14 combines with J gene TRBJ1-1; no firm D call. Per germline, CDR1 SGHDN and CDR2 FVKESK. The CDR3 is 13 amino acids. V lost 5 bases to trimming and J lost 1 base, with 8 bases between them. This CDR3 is CASSFHENTEAFF. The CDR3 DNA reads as TGTGCCAGCAGCTTCCACGAGAACACTGAAGCTTTCTTT.

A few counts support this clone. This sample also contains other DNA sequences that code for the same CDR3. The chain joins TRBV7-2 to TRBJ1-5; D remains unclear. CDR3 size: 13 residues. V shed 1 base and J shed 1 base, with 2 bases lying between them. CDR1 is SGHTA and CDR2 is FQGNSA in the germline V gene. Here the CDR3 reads CASSLESNQPQHF. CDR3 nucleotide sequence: TGTGCCAGCAGCTTAGAGAGCAATCAGCCCCAGCATTTT.

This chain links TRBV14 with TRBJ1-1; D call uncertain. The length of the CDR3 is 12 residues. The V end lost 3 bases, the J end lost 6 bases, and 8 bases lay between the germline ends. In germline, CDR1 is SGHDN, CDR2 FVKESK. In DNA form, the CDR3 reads TGTGCCAGCAGCCACGGCTCGGCTGAAGCTTTCTTT. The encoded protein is CASSHGSAEAFF.

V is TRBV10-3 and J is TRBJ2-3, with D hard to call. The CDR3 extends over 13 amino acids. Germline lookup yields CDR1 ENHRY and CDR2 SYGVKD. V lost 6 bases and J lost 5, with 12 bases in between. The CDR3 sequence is CAISPSDGDTQYF. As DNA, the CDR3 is TGTGCCATCAGCCCCAGCGACGGAGATACGCAGTATTTT.

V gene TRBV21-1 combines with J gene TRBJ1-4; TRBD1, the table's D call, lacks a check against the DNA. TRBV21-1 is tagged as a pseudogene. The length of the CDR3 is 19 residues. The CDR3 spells CASNLRDRGHEREDEKLFF. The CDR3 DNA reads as TGTGCCAGCAACCTCCGGGACAGGGGGCACGAGAGAGAAGATGAAAAACTGTTTTTT.

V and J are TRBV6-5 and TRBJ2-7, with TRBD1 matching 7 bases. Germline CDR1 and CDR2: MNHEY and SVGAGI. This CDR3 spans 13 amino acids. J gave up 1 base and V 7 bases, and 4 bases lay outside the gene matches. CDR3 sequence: CASNPGQSYEQYF. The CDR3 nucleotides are TGTGCCAGCAACCCGGGACAGTCCTACGAGCAGTACTTC.

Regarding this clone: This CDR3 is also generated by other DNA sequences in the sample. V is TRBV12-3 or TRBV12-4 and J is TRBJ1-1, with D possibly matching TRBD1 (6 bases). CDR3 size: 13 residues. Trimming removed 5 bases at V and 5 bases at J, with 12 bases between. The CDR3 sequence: CASSLQGNTEAFF. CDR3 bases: TGTGCCAGCAGTCTACAGGGTAATACTGAAGCTTTCTTT.

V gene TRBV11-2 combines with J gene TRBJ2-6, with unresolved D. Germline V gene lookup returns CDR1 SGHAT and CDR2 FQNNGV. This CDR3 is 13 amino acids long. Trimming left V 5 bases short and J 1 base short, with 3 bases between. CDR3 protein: CASSQSGANVLTF. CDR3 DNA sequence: TGTGCCAGCAGCCAATCTGGGGCCAACGTCCTGACTTTC.

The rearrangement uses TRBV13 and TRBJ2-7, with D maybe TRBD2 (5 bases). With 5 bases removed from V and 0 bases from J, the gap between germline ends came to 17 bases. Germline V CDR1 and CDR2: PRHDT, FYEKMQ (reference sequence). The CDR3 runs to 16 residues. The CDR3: CASSRLGAGASYEQYF. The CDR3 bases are TGTGCCAGCAGCCGCTTGGGTGCGGGTGCCTCCTACGAGCAGTACTTC.

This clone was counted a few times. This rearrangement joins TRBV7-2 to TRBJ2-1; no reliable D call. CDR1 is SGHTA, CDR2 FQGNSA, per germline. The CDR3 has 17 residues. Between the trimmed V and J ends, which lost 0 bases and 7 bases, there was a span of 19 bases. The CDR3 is CASSLASATRAWNEQFF. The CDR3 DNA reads TGTGCCAGCAGCTTAGCCTCGGCCACCCGGGCCTGGAATGAGCAGTTCTTC.

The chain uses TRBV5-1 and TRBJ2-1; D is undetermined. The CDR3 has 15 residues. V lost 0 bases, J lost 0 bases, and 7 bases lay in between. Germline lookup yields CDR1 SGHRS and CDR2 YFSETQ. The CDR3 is CASSLGPSSYNEQFF. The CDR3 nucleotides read TGCGCCAGCAGCTTGGGACCTAGCTCCTACAATGAGCAGTTCTTC.

This CDR3 is CASSPPPGYEQYF. The CDR3 bases are TGTGCCAGCAGCCCTCCACCGGGGTACGAGCAGTACTTC. This chain connects TRBV27 to TRBJ2-7; TRBD2 is a possible D gene (5 bases). Trimming removed 6 bases at V and 4 bases at J, with 13 bases between. The germline gives CDR1 MNHEY, CDR2 SMNVEV (reference sequence). The CDR3 loop spans 13 amino acids.

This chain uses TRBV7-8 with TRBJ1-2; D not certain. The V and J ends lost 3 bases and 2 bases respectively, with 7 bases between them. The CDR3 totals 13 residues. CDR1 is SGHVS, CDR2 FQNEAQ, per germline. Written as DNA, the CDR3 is TGTGCCAGCAGCTTTACCTTAAACTATGGCTACACCTTC. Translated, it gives CASSFTLNYGYTF.

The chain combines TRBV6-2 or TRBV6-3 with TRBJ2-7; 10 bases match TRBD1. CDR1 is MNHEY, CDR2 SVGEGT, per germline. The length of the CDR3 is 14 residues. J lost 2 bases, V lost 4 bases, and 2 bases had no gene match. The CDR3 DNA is TGTGCCAGCAGTTGGGGGACAGGGGCCTACGAGCAGTACTTC. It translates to CASSWGTGAYEQYF.

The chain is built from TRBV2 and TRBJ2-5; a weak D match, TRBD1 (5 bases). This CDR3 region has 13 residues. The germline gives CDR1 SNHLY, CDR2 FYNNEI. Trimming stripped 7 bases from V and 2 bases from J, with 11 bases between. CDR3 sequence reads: CASTQRGQETQYF. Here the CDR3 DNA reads TGTGCCAGCACTCAAAGGGGACAAGAGACCCAGTACTTC.

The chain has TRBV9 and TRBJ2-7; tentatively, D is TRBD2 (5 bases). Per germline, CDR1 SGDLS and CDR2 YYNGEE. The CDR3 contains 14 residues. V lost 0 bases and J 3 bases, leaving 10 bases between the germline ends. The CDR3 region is CASSVASAGYEQYF. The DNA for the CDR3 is TGTGCCAGCAGCGTAGCCTCCGCGGGCTACGAGCAGTACTTC. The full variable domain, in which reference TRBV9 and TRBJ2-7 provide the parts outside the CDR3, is DSGVTQTPKHLITATGQRVTLRCSPRSGDLSVYWYQQSLDQGLQFLIQYYNGEERAKGNILERFSAQQFPDLHSELNLSSLELGDSALYFCASSVASAGYEQYFGPGTRLTVT.